This passage covers 3 T cell receptor beta chains from one sample sequenced in a study of T cell clonality in common variable immunodeficiency. The method was immunoSEQ multiplex PCR; TCRdb's version includes in-frame clones alone and lacks a portion of them. The sample is made up of some 38,000 clones, none counted only once. Sequencing was done on a sample of peripheral blood mononuclear cells. The receptors shown here come from a person aged 18 to 75 in good health.

This clone was counted only a few times. Read sequence stops 3 residues before the CDR3 end, and the germline J gene provides the missing end. V usage is TRBV7-2 and J usage is TRBJ1-2; D may be TRBD1 (6 bases). CDR3 length: 15 residues. The germline gives CDR1 SGHTA, CDR2 FQGNSA. The sequenced part of the CDR3 DNA is TGTGCCAGCAGCTCCCTCAGGGGACGGCCTCGGGGC. Translating it yields CASSSLRGRPRG. The whole CDR3 sequence is CASSSLRGRPRGYTF.

Remarks on this clone: The read ends 3 residues early relative to the CDR3; the germline J gene fills the gap. The V and J genes are TRBV2 and TRBJ1-5; TRBD1 agrees at 9 bases. The V segment lost 5 bases and the J segment 3 bases; nucleotides outside the gene matches: 2. Germline loops: CDR1 SNHLY, CDR2 FYNNEI. This CDR3 spans 14 amino acids. The CDR3 reads CASSRTGDNQPQHF. The sequenced part of the CDR3 DNA is TGTGCCAGCAGTAGGACAGGGGACAATCAGCCC.

In this sample, this clone turned up many times. With the read ending 3 residues before the CDR3 end, the germline J gene is used to fill in that end. Other DNA sequences in this sample translate to the same CDR3. The chain is built from TRBV7-2 and TRBJ1-5; 7 bases align to TRBD1. The CDR3 spans 13 residues. V was pared by 4 bases and J by 5 bases, with 2 bases of the junction left unmatched. Germline values: CDR1 SGHTA, CDR2 FQGNSA. The CDR3 reads CASSSQGDQPQHF. The CDR3 DNA, read in part, is TGTGCCAGCAGCTCCCAGGGGGATCAGCCC.